Described below is a single T cell receptor (beta chain) sequence and its context. The target antigen is unknown. This entry is derived from a study of T cell repertoires in cytomegalovirus infection. TCRdb re-analysed the reads in MiXCR, keeping a single row per CDR3 protein. The sample carries some 800,000 distinct CDR3 sequences, just under 30% recorded once. Trimming pared 0 bases from V and 8 bases from J, leaving 22 bases between. The CDR3 is 17 residues long. Germline-derived CDR1 and CDR2 are SNHLY and FYNNEI. This sequence was found in a human donor in good health (CMV status not recorded). Some clones in this sample may be carry-over from other donors' samples. The gene calls are TRBV2 and TRBJ1-2, with TRBD1 as a possible D gene (6 bases). Sample: cultured CD8+ T cells from PBMCs, taken from culture after CMV antigen stimulation. The DNA of the CDR3 is TGTGCCAGCAGTGAAGCGTGGGGGACGGGGGCAGGGGACGGCTACACCTTC. It codes for CASSEAWGTGAGDGYTF.